These 21 T cell receptor beta chains were all obtained from the same sample, sequenced in a study of T cell repertoires in cytomegalovirus infection. Their specific antigens are unknown. TCRdb reprocessed the reads via MiXCR and lists one record per CDR3 protein. The data hold just under 500,000 distinct CDR3 sequences, with 33% observed a single time. This material consisted of cultured PBMCs, taken from culture after CMV antigen stimulation. The receptors originated from a human donor in good health (CMV status not recorded). Some clones in this sample may be carry-over from other donors' samples.

J is TRBJ2-7 and V is TRBV6-2 or TRBV6-3, with a tentative D call TRBD1 (6 bases). The germline CDR1 and CDR2 sequences are MNHEY and SVGEGT. V was clipped by 6 bases and J by 3 bases, with 12 bases between them. The CDR3 runs to 13 residues. DNA for the CDR3: TGTGCCAGCAGCTGGGGGCAAAACTACGAGCAGTACTTC. Its protein product is CASSWGQNYEQYF.

This chain links TRBV6-6 with TRBJ1-5, with D tentatively TRBD1 (6 bases). This CDR3 contains 17 residues. V lost 8 bases and J lost 0, with 20 bases in between. Germline loops: CDR1 MNHNY, CDR2 SVGAGI (reference sequence). The CDR3 DNA follows: TGTGCCAGCCGACCTTCGACAGGCTTATATAGCAATCAGCCCCAGCATTTT. Translating gives CASRPSTGLYSNQPQHF.

The V and J genes are TRBV29-1 and TRBJ2-1, with a weak D call TRBD1 (5 bases). Germline CDR1 reads SQVTM; CDR2 reads ANQGSEA. The CDR3 length is 13 residues. With 0 bases removed from V and 10 bases from J, the gap between germline ends came to 13 bases. In DNA, the CDR3 is TGCAGCGTTGAAGAAGTGACAGCCCCCGAGCAGTTCTTC. It codes for CSVEEVTAPEQFF.

This chain connects TRBV6-8 to TRBJ1-2; perhaps TRBD1 as D (5 bases). Germline V lookup: CDR1 MNHGY, CDR2 SAAAGT. The CDR3 runs 19 residues. V lost 8 bases to trimming and J lost 0 bases, with 28 bases between them. The CDR3, as DNA: TGTGCCAGCCGCGTCACGGCGGGGCCACCCGAGCAAACTAACTATGGCTACACCTTC. It codes for CASRVTAGPPEQTNYGYTF.

V and J are TRBV18 and TRBJ2-1; TRBD1 is a possible D gene (6 bases). Trimming took 2 bases from V and 6 from J, leaving 29 bases between them. The germline V gene has CDR1 KGHSH and CDR2 LQKENI. There are 20 residues in the CDR3. Here the CDR3 DNA reads TGTGCCAGCTCACCAGGGGGCCTTACTACCACTTTAGGAACACCCAATGAGCAGTTCTTC. It encodes CASSPGGLTTTLGTPNEQFF.

The chain combines TRBV6-5 with TRBJ2-7; TRBD2 matches at 11 bases. Germline V gene lookup returns CDR1 MNHEY and CDR2 SVGAGI. V gave up 2 bases and J gave up 4 bases; unmatched junction bases: 4. The CDR3 contains 15 residues. The DNA for the CDR3 is TGTGCCAGCAGTTACAGGCTAGCGGGAGGATACGAGCAGTACGTC. Translation gives CASSYRLAGGYEQYV.

The sample holds a few counts of this clonotype. The chain uses TRBV7-2 and TRBJ2-5, with 7 bases fitting TRBD2. Germline trimming cut 1 base from V and 5 bases from J; bases unmatched to any gene: 4. Germline lookup yields CDR1 SGHTA and CDR2 FQGNSA. The CDR3 extends over 14 amino acids. CDR3 nucleotide sequence: TGTGCCAGCAGCTTAGGGGAGGGCCGGGAGACCCAGTACTTC. Protein sequence: CASSLGEGRETQYF.

The chain couples TRBV6-2 or TRBV6-3 to TRBJ1-1; TRBD1 matches at 9 bases. Germline V gene data show CDR1 as MNHEY and CDR2 as SVGEGT. Trimming at V came to 6 bases and at J to 5 bases, leaving 7 bases not matched to a gene. The CDR3 totals 14 residues. The CDR3 loop reads CASSSGQGWTEAFF. DNA of the CDR3: TGTGCCAGCAGCTCAGGACAGGGGTGGACTGAAGCTTTCTTT.

The CDR3, as DNA: TGTGCCACCAGTGATTCCGGACAGGGGCGGGAGACCCAGTACTTC. Its translation is CATSDSGQGRETQYF. The V call is TRBV24-1, the J call TRBJ2-5; 9 bases line up with TRBD1. The trim removed 2 bases at V and 5 bases at J, leaving 5 bases unmatched. CDR3 length equals 15 residues. CDR1 and CDR2 (germline): KGHDR, SFDVKD.

The chain employs TRBV28 and TRBJ2-2; 7 bases line up with TRBD2. This CDR3 has 13 residues. Germline V gene lookup returns CDR1 MDHEN and CDR2 SYDVKM. With 7 bases clipped from V and 8 bases from J, the junction kept 7 bases outside the gene matches. CDR3 DNA: TGTGCCAGCATTAGCGGGTGGGCTGGGGAGCTGTTTTTT. Translated: CASISGWAGELFF.

The rearrangement uses TRBV10-3 and TRBJ2-7, with 10 bases that match TRBD2. Unmatched junction bases numbered 4, after V lost 7 bases and J lost 1 base. The CDR3 consists of 14 residues. CDR1 is ENHRY and CDR2 is SYGVKD in the germline V gene. CDR3 residues: CAITSSGGSYEQYF. DNA of the CDR3: TGTGCCATCACTTCTAGCGGGGGATCCTACGAGCAGTACTTC.

This clonotype was picked up many times. V gene TRBV20-1 combines with J gene TRBJ2-3; a weak D match, TRBD1 (5 bases). The CDR3 runs 13 residues. The germline V and J ends were trimmed by 8 bases and 2 bases, with 14 bases remaining between them. The germline CDR1 and CDR2 sequences are DFQATT and SNEGSKA (reference sequence). CDR3 sequence (DNA): TGCAGTCCACGGCCTGGGGCCACAGATACGCAGTATTTT. This codes for CSPRPGATDTQYF.

This clonotype occurred many times. The V call is TRBV7-8, the J call TRBJ2-3; 8 bases match TRBD1. V lost 8 bases and J lost 4; bases outside the gene matches: 11. Germline CDR1 is SGHVS and CDR2 is FQNEAQ. The CDR3 has 15 residues. The CDR3 here is CASGGGAGGADTQYF. Here the CDR3 DNA reads TGTGCCAGCGGGGGTGGGGCAGGGGGCGCAGATACGCAGTATTTT. Filled out from reference TRBV7-8 and TRBJ2-3, the complete variable domain reads GAGVSQSPRYKVAKRGQDVALRCDPISGHVSLFWYQQALGQGPEFLTYFQNEAQLDKSGLPSDRFFAERPEGSVSTLKIQRTQQEDSAVYLCASGGGAGGADTQYFGPGTRLTVL.

The chain has TRBV6-1 and TRBJ1-3, with a tentative D call TRBD1 (5 bases). The CDR3 sequence is 16 residues long. Trimming took 3 bases from V and 0 from J, leaving 12 bases between them. Germline V gene data show CDR1 as MNHNS and CDR2 as SASEGT. In nucleotides, the CDR3 is TGTGCCAGCAGTGAGTGGACACGTTCCTCTGGAAACACCATATATTTT. Its protein is CASSEWTRSSGNTIYF.

The chain combines TRBV12-3 or TRBV12-4 with TRBJ2-1, with 11 bases fitting TRBD2. The CDR3 extends over 16 amino acids. The trim removed 0 bases at V and 7 bases at J, leaving 5 bases unmatched. The CDR3 loop is CASSLAGLAGFNEQFF. The CDR3 nucleotides are TGTGCCAGCAGTTTAGCCGGACTAGCGGGCTTTAATGAGCAGTTCTTC.

The chain uses TRBV9 and TRBJ2-1, with D uncertain. The CDR3 sequence is 14 residues long. From germline, CDR1 is SGDLS and CDR2 YYNGEE. V lost 0 bases to trimming and J lost 1 base, with 5 bases between them. The CDR3 sequence is CASSVVSSYNEQFF. In DNA form, the CDR3 reads TGTGCCAGCAGCGTAGTATCTTCCTACAATGAGCAGTTCTTC.

With regard to this clonotype: Because it lacks the conserved phenylalanine or tryptophan at the end, this CDR3 is likely a read error. The rearrangement uses TRBV7-2 and TRBJ2-7; 8 bases fit TRBD2. The V and J ends lost 5 bases and 0 bases, in that order; junction bases with no gene match: 12. Germline V gene data show CDR1 as SGHTA and CDR2 as FQGNSA. The CDR3 extends over 17 amino acids. CDR3 coding DNA: TGTGCCAGCAGCCGCCCGCGGGAGGCATTACCCTCCTACGAGCAGTACTTA. Its protein is CASSRPREALPSYEQYL.

As regards this clonotype: One end of the junction is discordant with germline, which a read error may explain. The chain recombines TRBV12-3 or TRBV12-4 with TRBJ2-6; tentative D call: TRBD2 (5 bases). This CDR3 has 15 amino acids. The CDR3: CASSFEGSGANVLTF. CDR3 DNA sequence: TGTGCCAGCAGTTTCGAGGGCTCTGGAGCCAACGTCCTGACTTTC.

This clonotype has just a few counts. The rearrangement links TRBV10-3 to TRBJ2-5; 7 bases map to TRBD1. This CDR3 spans 15 amino acids. Unmatched junction bases numbered 5, after V lost 4 bases and J lost 0 bases. The germline CDR1 and CDR2 sequences are ENHRY and SYGVKD. The CDR3 DNA follows: TGTGCCATCAGTGCTGGGGACAGTCACCAAGAGACCCAGTACTTC. It is translated as CAISAGDSHQETQYF.

The CDR3 loop is CASSQDLGLASYNEQFF. For the CDR3, the DNA is TGTGCCAGCAGCCAAGATCTTGGACTAGCGAGTTACAATGAGCAGTTCTTC. This rearrangement joins TRBV14 to TRBJ2-1, with 9 nucleotides matching TRBD2. CDR1 and CDR2 (germline): SGHDN, FVKESK. The V gene end was trimmed by 0 bases and the J gene end by 4 bases; junction bases not matched to a gene: 7. The CDR3 runs to 17 residues.

The sample holds many counts of this clonotype. CDR3 region: CASSFPLHNEQFF. The DNA of the CDR3 is TGTGCCAGCAGCTTCCCTCTCCATAATGAGCAGTTCTTC. The V and J genes are TRBV7-8 and TRBJ2-1; D unresolved. The CDR3 spans 13 residues. Trimming took off 3 bases at V and 7 bases at J, with 10 bases between the two ends. Germline V CDR1 and CDR2: SGHVS, FQNEAQ.